These 27 T cell receptor beta chains were sequenced from one sample in a study of vaccination and CD4 T cells after COVID-19. The sample's treatment: roughly ten-day PBMC culture with coronavirus spike peptide pools or control peptides (ViraFEST assay). Sequencing of DNA taken from cultured CD4+ T cells relied on the Oncomine TCR Beta short-read assay. TCRdb re-called the PCR reads with MiXCR, one entry per CDR3 protein. This table holds about 11,000 distinct CDR3 sequences, 73% found once. Antigens for these TCRs are unknown. Material for sequencing was CD4+ T cells from blood, cultured in vitro. All receptors derive from a human donor who had recovered from COVID-19.

This clonotype has only one observation. CDR3 coding DNA: TGCGCCAGCAGCCAAGGACAGACCTCTGGAAACACCATATATTTT. Translation: CASSQGQTSGNTIYF. V is TRBV4-3 and J is TRBJ1-3; possible D gene TRBD1, 5 bases. CDR1 is LGHNA and CDR2 is YSLEER in the germline V gene. V was pared by 1 base and J by 0 bases, with 7 bases between. This CDR3 comprises 15 residues.

The genes are TRBV7-6 and TRBJ1-6; D call uncertain. From germline, CDR1 is SGHVS and CDR2 FNYEAQ. CDR3 size: 16 residues. The V gene lost 0 bases and the J gene lost 7 bases, with 13 bases spanning the gap. The CDR3 sequence: CASSLAIPGVNSPLHF. The CDR3 DNA is TGTGCCAGCAGCTTAGCGATCCCTGGCGTGAATTCACCCCTCCACTTT.

V usage is TRBV7-2 and J usage is TRBJ2-5, with TRBD2 identical over 9 bases. In germline, CDR1 is SGHTA, CDR2 FQGNSA. The V segment lost 5 bases and the J segment 6 bases; nucleotides outside the gene matches: 13. This CDR3 has 16 amino acids. CDR3 coding DNA: TGTGCCAGCAGCCAAATTAGCGGGAGACCCCACCAGACCCAGTACTTC. This codes for CASSQISGRPHQTQYF.

The chain has TRBV10-1 and TRBJ1-2, with no clear D. Germline CDR1 reads WNHNN; CDR2 reads SYGVQD (reference sequence). V lost 0 bases and J lost 4, with 9 bases in between. The CDR3 is made up of 14 amino acids. The CDR3 nucleotides are TGCGCCAGCAGTGAGTCGTCCAGGTCCTATGGCTACACCTTC. This sequence encodes CASSESSRSYGYTF.

The V call is TRBV11-2, the J call TRBJ1-2; 7 positions match TRBD1. From germline, CDR1 is SGHAT and CDR2 FQNNGV. The CDR3 sequence is 15 residues long. J lost 4 bases, V lost 4 bases, and 9 bases had no gene match. CDR3 nucleotide sequence: TGTGCCAGCAGCTACATTAGACAGGGCACCTATGGCTACACCTTC. Translation gives CASSYIRQGTYGYTF.

V usage is TRBV20-1 and J usage is TRBJ2-1; 8 bases match TRBD1. The CDR3 has 15 amino acids. The V and J ends lost 5 bases and 2 bases, in that order; junction bases with no gene match: 8. The germline gives CDR1 DFQATT, CDR2 SNEGSKA (reference sequence). In DNA form, the CDR3 reads TGCAGTGCTCTAGACAGGGGAAGCCCCTACAATGAGCAGTTCTTC. This gives the protein CSALDRGSPYNEQFF.

This CDR3 is CASSRPGQGAYGYTF. CDR3 coding DNA: TGTGCCAGCAGTCGTCCGGGACAGGGGGCCTATGGCTACACCTTC. J is TRBJ1-2 and V is TRBV6-2 or TRBV6-3, with 12 nucleotides matching TRBD1. This CDR3 region has 15 residues. The germline V gene encodes CDR1 MNHEY and CDR2 SVGEGT. V gave up 5 bases and J gave up 4 bases; unmatched junction bases: 5.

The chain combines TRBV5-1 with TRBJ1-1; the match to TRBD1 covers 10 bases. CDR1 and CDR2 from the germline V gene are SGHRS and YFSETQ. V shed 6 bases, J shed 4 bases, and the junction held 6 bases outside the gene matches. The CDR3 spans 14 residues. The CDR3 protein is CASTTGQGSTEAFF. CDR3 DNA sequence: TGCGCCAGCACAACGGGACAGGGGAGCACTGAAGCTTTCTTT.

The sample holds one count of this clonotype. This chain connects TRBV6-1 to TRBJ2-3, with D tentatively TRBD1 or TRBD2 (5 bases each). Trimming took off 8 bases at V and 3 bases at J, with 15 bases between the two ends. The CDR3 contains 14 residues. Germline V gene data show CDR1 as MNHNS and CDR2 as SASEGT. The chain's CDR3 is CASSREIGTDTQYF. DNA for the CDR3: TGTGCCAGCTCCAGGGAGATTGGGACAGATACGCAGTATTTT.

The chain couples TRBV11-1 to TRBJ2-7; 9 positions agree with TRBD2. J gave up 0 bases and V 5 bases, and 5 bases lay outside the gene matches. CDR3 length: 15 amino acids. The V gene's germline CDR1 is SGHAT and CDR2 FQDESV (reference sequence). This chain's CDR3 is CASSTISGSSYEQYF. CDR3 in DNA: TGTGCCAGCAGCACAATTAGCGGGAGCTCCTACGAGCAGTACTTC.

This clonotype was seen once. The chain carries TRBV20-1 and TRBJ2-4; D unclear. Germline-derived CDR1 and CDR2 are DFQATT and SNEGSKA (reference sequence). Trimming cost V 6 bases and J 0 bases, with 15 bases left between them. The CDR3 is 15 amino acids. CDR3 loop: CSATHGFVAKNIQYF. The CDR3 DNA reads as TGCAGTGCCACCCATGGGTTTGTAGCCAAAAACATTCAGTACTTC.

The chain is built from TRBV20-1 and TRBJ2-7, with 8 bases lining up with TRBD2. The V gene's germline CDR1 is DFQATT and CDR2 SNEGSKA (reference sequence). CDR3 length equals 13 residues. V was pared by 1 base and J by 5 bases, with 4 bases of the junction left unmatched. The CDR3 region has the DNA TGCAGTGCTAGAGTTCCAGCGGGAGACGAGCAGTACTTC. This sequence encodes CSARVPAGDEQYF.

The genes are TRBV28 and TRBJ2-7, with D hard to call. Per germline, CDR1 MDHEN and CDR2 SYDVKM. The CDR3 spans 15 residues. V dropped 4 bases and J dropped 3 bases, with 16 bases sitting between them. Here the CDR3 DNA reads TGTGCCAGCAGTTCCCGGCCTCGGGCCCTCTACGAGCAGTACTTC. Its protein product is CASSSRPRALYEQYF.

V usage is TRBV28 and J usage is TRBJ1-6, with D maybe TRBD1 (6 bases). This CDR3 comprises 13 residues. V shed 5 bases and J shed 10 bases, with 12 bases lying between them. Germline values: CDR1 MDHEN, CDR2 SYDVKM. CDR3 nucleotides: TGTGCCAGCAGTCTTAGAGGGGGATCACCCCTCCACTTT. This encodes CASSLRGGSPLHF.

The count of this clonotype is one. The chain employs TRBV6-1 and TRBJ1-1; D is uncertain. V was pared by 5 bases and J by 4 bases, with 17 bases between. The CDR3 is made up of 15 amino acids. Germline V gene data show CDR1 as MNHNS and CDR2 as SASEGT. The CDR3 sequence is CASSPPLMGGTEAFF. The CDR3 coding sequence is TGTGCCAGCAGTCCACCTCTCATGGGAGGCACTGAAGCTTTCTTT.

The rearrangement uses TRBV7-2 and TRBJ1-6, with D maybe TRBD1 (5 bases). This CDR3 comprises 19 residues. V lost 2 bases and J lost 0, with 17 bases in between. CDR1 and CDR2 (germline): SGHTA, FQGNSA. Written as DNA, the CDR3 is TGTGCCAGCAGCTTAAGGGGCGCTTCAGTTAGCTCCTATAATTCACCCCTCCACTTT. This encodes CASSLRGASVSSYNSPLHF.

CDR3 amino acids: CAWSPGRNYGYTF. In DNA, the CDR3 is TGTGCCTGGAGTCCGGGACGGAACTATGGCTACACCTTC. This rearrangement joins TRBV30 to TRBJ1-2, with D possibly being TRBD1 (5 bases). V was pared by 2 bases and J by 2 bases, with 9 bases between. There are 13 residues in the CDR3. Germline V gene sequence: CDR1 GTSNPN, CDR2 SVGIG (reference sequence). Variable domain in full (rest from reference TRBV30 and TRBJ1-2): SQTIHQWPATLVQPVGSPLSLECTVEGTSNPNLYWYRQAAGRGLQLLFYSVGIGQISSEVPQNLSASRPQDRQFILSSKKLLLSDSGFYLCAWSPGRNYGYTFGSGTRLTVV.

J is TRBJ2-3 and V is TRBV6-1, with TRBD2 matching 8 bases. Trimming removed 8 bases from V and 2 bases from J; junction bases left unmatched: 9. Germline CDR1 and CDR2: MNHNS and SASEGT. The CDR3 contains 15 residues. The DNA for the CDR3 is TGTGCCAGCGGGAGTAGCGGGATAATCACAGATACGCAGTATTTT. The encoded protein is CASGSSGIITDTQYF.

The CDR3 DNA is TGTGCCAGCAGTGACGGACTAGCGGGAGCTCACGAGCAGTACTTC. Amino acids: CASSDGLAGAHEQYF. This rearrangement joins TRBV2 to TRBJ2-7; the match to TRBD2 covers 13 bases. This CDR3 has 15 amino acids. V shed 3 bases, J shed 5 bases, and the junction held 4 bases outside the gene matches. CDR1 and CDR2 from the germline V gene are SNHLY and FYNNEI.

This chain uses TRBV7-8 with TRBJ1-1, with D tentatively TRBD1 (5 bases). Per germline, CDR1 SGHVS and CDR2 FQNEAQ. V was shortened by 6 bases and J by 0 bases, with 11 bases between the two germline ends. CDR3 length: 14 amino acids. The CDR3 region is CASSSGTVNTEAFF. The DNA for the CDR3 is TGTGCCAGCAGTTCAGGGACGGTGAACACTGAAGCTTTCTTT.

The chain recombines TRBV20-1 with TRBJ1-5, with a possible D match to TRBD1 (6 bases). Trimming took off 3 bases at V and 3 bases at J, with 12 bases between the two ends. Germline values: CDR1 DFQATT, CDR2 SNEGSKA (reference sequence). This CDR3 has 14 amino acids. The CDR3 bases are TGCAGTGCTAGTCTGGGACACCCCAATCAGCCCCAGCATTTT. Its protein is CSASLGHPNQPQHF.

V usage is TRBV20-1 and J usage is TRBJ2-7, with 8 positions matching TRBD1. With 3 bases clipped from V and 3 bases from J, the junction kept 4 bases outside the gene matches. This CDR3 is built from 13 residues. CDR1 and CDR2 (germline): DFQATT, SNEGSKA (reference sequence). The CDR3 reads CSARTGARYEQYF. For the CDR3, the DNA is TGCAGTGCTAGGACAGGGGCCCGCTACGAGCAGTACTTC.

In its sample, this clonotype is medium-sized. The chain carries TRBV20-1 and TRBJ2-5, with TRBD2 as a possible D gene (6 bases). The CDR3 covers 15 residues. V lost 4 bases to trimming and J lost 4 bases, with 19 bases between them. Per the germline V gene, CDR1 is DFQATT and CDR2 is SNEGSKA (reference sequence). The CDR3 loop reads CSATRGSGVGETQYF. The CDR3 nucleotides read TGCAGTGCTACCCGGGGTAGCGGAGTTGGAGAGACCCAGTACTTC.

The V call is TRBV7-2, the J call TRBJ2-7; TRBD2 agrees at 11 bases. J was trimmed by 1 base and V by 1 base; bases with no gene match: 6. Looked up from germline, CDR1 is SGHTA and CDR2 is FQGNSA. The CDR3 sequence is 17 residues long. The DNA of the CDR3 is TGTGCCAGCAGCTTAGTAGCGGGAGGGCCGGGGTCCTACGAGCAGTACTTC. It codes for CASSLVAGGPGSYEQYF.

The genes are TRBV7-2 and TRBJ2-7; the D gene is possibly TRBD2 (5 bases). V lost 6 bases and J 3 bases, leaving 18 bases between the germline ends. CDR3 length: 15 residues. Germline V gene sequence: CDR1 SGHTA, CDR2 FQGNSA. The CDR3 here is CASSPMGGSHYEQYF. The CDR3 nucleotides read TGTGCCAGCAGTCCGATGGGCGGGTCCCACTACGAGCAGTACTTC.

The rearrangement joins TRBV7-2 to TRBJ1-5; no reliable D call. CDR1 is SGHTA and CDR2 is FQGNSA in the germline V gene. This CDR3 spans 16 amino acids. Between the trimmed V and J ends, which lost 0 bases and 2 bases, there was a span of 11 bases. This chain's CDR3 is CASSLAVGQGNQPQHF. DNA for the CDR3: TGTGCCAGCAGCTTAGCGGTGGGCCAGGGCAATCAGCCCCAGCATTTT.

This sequence joins TRBV20-1 and TRBJ1-5; no firm D call. The ends were cut back, 6 bases at V and 0 bases at J, with 12 bases in the middle. The CDR3 loop spans 14 amino acids. The germline V gene has CDR1 DFQATT and CDR2 SNEGSKA (reference sequence). The CDR3: CSAAVSNSNQPQHF. CDR3 bases: TGCAGTGCGGCAGTCAGCAATAGCAATCAGCCCCAGCATTTT.